Following are 4 T cell receptor beta chains from one sample sequenced in a study of beta chain features in type 1 diabetes. The isolated RNA, all of it, was reverse transcribed, so expressed TCRB transcripts were what got sequenced. The repertoire was sequenced with immunoSEQ multiplex PCR; TCRdb's copy has only in-frame clones and lacks some. Here the sample spans about 330,000 clones, approximately 10% being singletons. Sequences were obtained from naive CD4+ T cells from blood. The receptor source for this set is a woman aged 25 to 39 in good health.

V and J are TRBV10-3 and TRBJ1-2; D unresolved. The CDR3 is made up of 16 amino acids. Trimming shortened V by 0 bases and J by 2 bases, and 13 bases separated the two germline ends. In germline, CDR1 is ENHRY, CDR2 SYGVKD. The DNA for the CDR3 is TGTGCCATCAGTGAGTCGTTGGTCGGAGGGAACTATGGCTACACCTTC. This codes for CAISESLVGGNYGYTF.

The V call is TRBV7-2, the J call TRBJ1-5; TRBD1 might be the D (5 bases). Germline lookup yields CDR1 SGHTA and CDR2 FQGNSA. The V and J ends lost 0 bases and 3 bases respectively, with 12 bases between them. The CDR3 sequence is 16 residues long. In DNA, the CDR3 is TGTGCCAGCAGCTTAGCAGGAGGGGCGGTCAATCAGCCCCAGCATTTT. Translated: CASSLAGGAVNQPQHF. Drawing the rest from reference TRBV7-2 and TRBJ1-5, the complete variable domain is GAGVSQSPSNKVTEKGKDVELRCDPISGHTALYWYRQSLGQGLEFLIYFQGNSAPDKSGLPSDRFSAERTGGSVSTLTIQRTQQEDSAVYLCASSLAGGAVNQPQHFGDGTRLSIL.

This rearrangement joins TRBV29-1 to TRBJ1-5; tentatively, D is TRBD1 (5 bases). The CDR3 extends over 14 amino acids. V dropped 6 bases and J dropped 2 bases, with 14 bases sitting between them. Germline V gene data show CDR1 as SQVTM and CDR2 as ANQGSEA. CDR3 residues: CSVVGTGGNQPQHF. DNA of the CDR3: TGCAGCGTCGTGGGGACGGGGGGCAATCAGCCCCAGCATTTT.

The rearrangement joins TRBV7-2 to TRBJ2-1; D perhaps matches TRBD2 (5 bases). The CDR3 length is 12 residues. The germline gives CDR1 SGHTA, CDR2 FQGNSA. V lost 6 bases to trimming and J lost 10 bases, with 13 bases between them. The CDR3 sequence is CASSFGLREQFF. The CDR3 DNA is TGTGCCAGCAGTTTCGGACTCCGGGAGCAGTTCTTC.